Each of the 25 T cell receptor beta chains below was sequenced from the same sample in a study of blood T cell repertoires in COVID-19. Produced via immunoSEQ multiplex PCR; TCRdb's table is partial and in-frame only. The profile covers 65,000 to 75,000 clones, with approximately 80% appearing a single time and 8% to 10% taken by the ten largest. The specimen was peripheral blood. These receptors all stem from a woman at least 80 years old with acute or convalescent COVID-19.

The chain uses TRBV21-1 and TRBJ1-2. TRBV21-1 is reported as a pseudogene. This CDR3 is 13 amino acids long. CDR3 nucleotide sequence: TGTGCCAGCAGCCGGGGGAGATACTATGGCTACACCTTC. Protein product: CASSRGRYYGYTF.

The V gene is TRBV29-1, the J gene TRBJ1-4; TRBD1 aligns across 10 bases. Germline V CDR1 and CDR2: SQVTM, ANQGSEA. The CDR3 loop spans 13 amino acids. V lost 4 bases and J lost 7; bases outside the gene matches: 3. The CDR3 sequence: CSVAGTGAEKLFF. CDR3 DNA: TGCAGCGTTGCCGGGACAGGGGCTGAAAAACTGTTTTTT.

Concerning this clone: Other DNA sequences within the sample encode an identical CDR3. The V call is TRBV6-5, the J call TRBJ1-2; TRBD1 matches 9 bases. The trim removed 2 bases at V and 7 bases at J, leaving 5 bases unmatched. Germline V CDR1 and CDR2: MNHEY, SVGAGI. The CDR3 totals 14 residues. The CDR3 sequence: CASSYTGQGSGYTF. As DNA, the CDR3 is TGTGCCAGCAGTTACACGGGACAGGGCAGTGGCTACACCTTC.

The chain employs TRBV7-2 and TRBJ2-1; 11 positions match TRBD2. The CDR3 length is 17 residues. CDR1 and CDR2 from the germline V gene are SGHTA and FQGNSA. The V segment lost 5 bases and the J segment 1 base; nucleotides outside the gene matches: 7. The CDR3 coding sequence is TGTGCCAGCAGCCTTCCGGGACTAGCGGCTTCCTACAATGAGCAGTTCTTC. It codes for CASSLPGLAASYNEQFF. Combining the CDR3 with reference TRBV7-2 and TRBJ2-1 gives the whole variable domain GAGVSQSPSNKVTEKGKDVELRCDPISGHTALYWYRQSLGQGLEFLIYFQGNSAPDKSGLPSDRFSAERTGGSVSTLTIQRTQQEDSAVYLCASSLPGLAASYNEQFFGPGTRLTVL.

V usage is TRBV24-1 and J usage is TRBJ2-5; 8 positions agree with TRBD2. From germline, CDR1 is KGHDR and CDR2 SFDVKD. CDR3 size: 16 residues. V gave up 1 base and J gave up 0 bases; unmatched junction bases: 3. This chain's CDR3 is CATSDFGLADQETQYF. The DNA of the CDR3 is TGTGCCACCAGTGATTTTGGACTAGCCGACCAAGAGACCCAGTACTTC.

This chain connects TRBV3-1 (or the pseudogene TRBV3-2) to TRBJ2-2, with 13 bases matching TRBD2. Looked up from germline, CDR1 is LGHDT and CDR2 is YNNKEL (reference sequence). The J segment lost 3 bases and the V segment lost 4 bases, leaving 5 bases of the junction unmatched. The CDR3 is made up of 17 amino acids. CDR3 nucleotide sequence: TGTGCCAGCAGCCTAACTAGCGGGGGGGCCGACACCGGGGAGCTGTTTTTT. Translation gives CASSLTSGGADTGELFF.

The V and J genes are TRBV5-6 and TRBJ1-2; 7 bases fit TRBD1. Germline CDR1 and CDR2: SGHDT and YYEEEE. The ends lost 4 bases at V and 4 bases at J; junction bases unmatched: 10. CDR3 length: 15 residues. CDR3 sequence reads: CASSPPNRGGYGYTF. The DNA for the CDR3 is TGTGCCAGCAGCCCCCCAAACAGGGGTGGCTATGGCTACACCTTC.

This clone was seen only once. The chain uses TRBV5-5 and TRBJ2-6; TRBD1 matches at 12 bases. The V and J ends lost 4 bases and 3 bases, in that order; junction bases with no gene match: 11. In germline, CDR1 is SGHKS, CDR2 YYEKEE (reference sequence). The CDR3 loop spans 19 amino acids. This CDR3 is CASSQTPGQGAGGANVLTF. DNA of the CDR3: TGTGCCAGCAGCCAAACCCCGGGACAGGGGGCTGGTGGGGCCAACGTCCTGACTTTC.

CDR3 nucleotide sequence: TGTGCCAGCAGTTACTCGGGACAGGTCCATTATGGCTACACCTTC. This codes for CASSYSGQVHYGYTF. J is TRBJ1-2 and V is TRBV6-5; TRBD1 matches at 8 bases. The CDR3 sequence is 15 residues long. Germline CDR1 MNHEY, CDR2 SVGAGI. The ends lost 0 bases at V and 5 bases at J; junction bases unmatched: 5.

V usage is TRBV3-1 (or the pseudogene TRBV3-2) and J usage is TRBJ2-7; D unclear. The length of the CDR3 is 12 residues. The V and J ends lost 4 bases and 9 bases respectively, with 13 bases between them. CDR1 is LGHDT, CDR2 YNNKEL, per germline (reference sequence). Here the CDR3 DNA reads TGTGCCAGCAGCCCAGACGGTCAAAGGCAGTACTTC. It translates to CASSPDGQRQYF.

The chain recombines TRBV5-5 with TRBJ1-5; D remains unclear. The germline gives CDR1 SGHKS, CDR2 YYEKEE (reference sequence). CDR3 length equals 15 residues. V lost 3 bases to trimming and J lost 0 bases, with 10 bases between them. CDR3 loop: CASSYTHSSNQPQHF. The DNA of the CDR3 is TGTGCCAGCAGCTATACTCACTCTAGCAATCAGCCCCAGCATTTT.

This sequence joins TRBV5-4 and TRBJ2-3; D is perhaps TRBD2 (6 bases). Germline V gives CDR1 SGHNT, CDR2 YYREEE (reference sequence). There are 15 residues in the CDR3. Trimming removed 4 bases at V and 2 bases at J, with 14 bases between. CDR3 loop: CASSLTSLNTDTQYF. Here the CDR3 DNA reads TGTGCCAGCAGCCTCACTAGCTTGAACACAGATACGCAGTATTTT.

This chain connects TRBV20-1 to TRBJ2-3; 7 nucleotides match TRBD1. The junction had 5 bases not matched to a gene; V was cut back by 3 bases and J by 2 bases. There are 14 residues in the CDR3. Germline loops: CDR1 DFQATT, CDR2 SNEGSKA (reference sequence). The CDR3 DNA is TGCAGTGCTAGTATGGGACAGAACACAGATACGCAGTATTTT. The encoded protein is CSASMGQNTDTQYF.

The chain couples TRBV4-2 to TRBJ2-7; D possibly corresponds to TRBD2 (5 bases). Trimming shortened V by 0 bases and J by 6 bases, and 12 bases separated the two germline ends. This CDR3 comprises 14 residues. Germline CDR1 is LGHNA and CDR2 is YNFKEQ. This CDR3 is CASSQDLFGVEQYF. The CDR3 DNA reads as TGTGCCAGCAGCCAAGATCTATTCGGGGTCGAGCAGTACTTC.

The chain combines TRBV4-1 with TRBJ2-2, with D maybe TRBD2 (5 bases). From germline, CDR1 is MGHRA and CDR2 YSYEKL. There are 16 residues in the CDR3. Trimming removed 2 bases at V and 1 base at J, with 11 bases between. CDR3 sequence: CASSQIGNKNTGELFF. The CDR3 nucleotides read TGCGCCAGCAGCCAAATCGGGAATAAGAACACCGGGGAGCTGTTTTTT.

The rearrangement uses TRBV5-4 and TRBJ2-1; 9 nucleotides line up with TRBD1. The CDR3 sequence is 15 residues long. The V segment lost 4 bases and the J segment 6 bases; nucleotides outside the gene matches: 8. From germline, CDR1 is SGHNT and CDR2 YYREEE (reference sequence). The DNA of the CDR3 is TGTGCCAGCAGCCAACCACAGGGGGCGTTCAATGAGCAGTTCTTC. Translating it yields CASSQPQGAFNEQFF.

The chain employs TRBV5-1 and TRBJ2-2; tentative D call: TRBD1 (5 bases). Trimming stripped 0 bases from V and 0 bases from J, with 9 bases between. The CDR3 consists of 16 residues. CDR1 and CDR2 (germline): SGHRS, YFSETQ. The CDR3 reads CASSLDGAPNTGELFF. The CDR3 nucleotides read TGCGCCAGCAGCTTGGATGGGGCCCCGAACACCGGGGAGCTGTTTTTT.

The chain combines TRBV5-4 with TRBJ1-1; 7 nucleotides align to TRBD1. The CDR3 sequence is 14 residues long. Trimming removed 4 bases from V and 1 base from J; junction bases left unmatched: 4. Germline V CDR1 and CDR2: SGHNT, YYREEE (reference sequence). Here the CDR3 DNA reads TGTGCCAGCAGCCTGGGGACAGCGAACACTGAAGCTTTCTTT. This translates into CASSLGTANTEAFF.

This clone was seen a handful of times. The chain uses TRBV7-9 and TRBJ2-1, with 8 bases aligning to TRBD1. The CDR3 is made up of 15 amino acids. The V gene end was trimmed by 5 bases and the J gene end by 8 bases; junction bases not matched to a gene: 11. Germline assignment: CDR1 SEHNR and CDR2 FQNEAQ (reference sequence). CDR3 DNA: TGTGCCAGCAGCGTGAGTGGACAGGGTCCATATGAGCAGTTCTTC. Encoded protein: CASSVSGQGPYEQFF. The variable domain in full, completed from reference TRBV7-9 and TRBJ2-1, reads DTGVSQNPRHKITKRGQNVTFRCDPISEHNRLYWYRQTLGQGPEFLTYFQNEAQLEKSRLLSDRFSAERPKGSFSTLEIQRTEQGDSAMYLCASSVSGQGPYEQFFGPGTRLTVL.

The chain has TRBV7-9 and TRBJ1-2; no definite D call. The CDR3 spans 15 residues. The germline CDR1 and CDR2 sequences are SEHNR and FQNEAQ (reference sequence). V gave up 1 base and J gave up 0 bases, with 9 bases separating them. This CDR3 is CASSLVVSTNYGYTF. CDR3 in DNA: TGTGCCAGCAGCTTAGTGGTCAGTACTAACTATGGCTACACCTTC. The whole variable domain, remainder taken from reference TRBV7-9 and TRBJ1-2, is DTGVSQNPRHKITKRGQNVTFRCDPISEHNRLYWYRQTLGQGPEFLTYFQNEAQLEKSRLLSDRFSAERPKGSFSTLEIQRTEQGDSAMYLCASSLVVSTNYGYTFGSGTRLTVV.

The chain joins TRBV12-3 or TRBV12-4 to TRBJ2-3; TRBD1 matches at 7 bases. The CDR3 totals 11 residues. J lost 11 bases, V lost 6 bases, and 5 bases had no gene match. CDR3: CASSPGGKQYF. CDR3 DNA: TGTGCCAGCAGCCCAGGGGGAAAGCAGTATTTT.

The sample holds one count of this clone. The rearrangement uses TRBV18 and TRBJ1-2; weak D call: TRBD1 (6 bases). Germline V CDR1 and CDR2: KGHSH, LQKENI. The CDR3 consists of 15 residues. The V end lost 3 bases, the J end lost 2 bases, and 13 bases lay between the germline ends. CDR3 nucleotides: TGTGCCAGCTCACCCGGGACATCGCGGAACTATGGCTACACCTTC. Translation gives CASSPGTSRNYGYTF.

The chain has TRBV18 and TRBJ1-1, with unresolved D. This CDR3 spans 14 amino acids. The V gene's germline CDR1 is KGHSH and CDR2 LQKENI. V was shortened by 3 bases and J by 0 bases, with 8 bases between the two germline ends. CDR3 region: CASSPARLNTEAFF. Here the CDR3 DNA reads TGTGCCAGCTCACCGGCCAGATTGAACACTGAAGCTTTCTTT.

DNA of the CDR3: TGTGCCAGCAGCTTAGCAAGGACAGGGTCCAATGAGCAGTTCTTC. Protein product: CASSLARTGSNEQFF. The chain carries TRBV7-9 and TRBJ2-1, with 8 bases identical to TRBD1. CDR3 size: 15 residues. V was clipped by 0 bases and J by 6 bases; unmatched bases: 4. Germline CDR1 is SEHNR and CDR2 is FQNEAQ (reference sequence). Based on the CDR3 plus reference TRBV7-9 and TRBJ2-1, the full variable domain is DTGVSQNPRHKITKRGQNVTFRCDPISEHNRLYWYRQTLGQGPEFLTYFQNEAQLEKSRLLSDRFSAERPKGSFSTLEIQRTEQGDSAMYLCASSLARTGSNEQFFGPGTRLTVL.

The chain links TRBV29-1 to TRBJ1-4; tentative D call: TRBD1 (5 bases). Trimming pared 7 bases from V and 7 bases from J, leaving 19 bases between. Germline CDR1 SQVTM, CDR2 ANQGSEA. The CDR3 length is 14 residues. CDR3 sequence (DNA): TGCAGCGCGAGGGACGGACTAATGACTGAAAAACTGTTTTTT. Protein sequence: CSARDGLMTEKLFF.